The clone carrying this TCR beta chain was observed a single time. The germline V gene has CDR1 KGHSH and CDR2 LQKENI. This CDR3 comprises 15 residues. Trimming cost V 2 bases and J 4 bases, with 13 bases left between them. This entry comes from a study of blood T cell repertoires in COVID-19. Background on the study: The origin of the acute and convalescent COVID-19 samples was the United States, Italy and Spain. The analysed material was cDNA or gDNA that came from T cells, B-cell-depleted T cells, or PBMCs.

Original processing methods: Estimation of nucleated cell counts relied on the amplification of reference gene primers. Clones were read by immunoSEQ multiplex PCR, and TCRdb kept only the in-frame ones, dropping some. D and trimming were read from the DNA, whereas the V and J calls and clone size are those reported in that table. The table has about 150,000 clones, about 90% seen once. V is TRBV18 and J is TRBJ2-3, with D possibly being TRBD2 (5 bases). The sequenced sample was peripheral blood. The source of this sequence is a man in his fifties with active COVID-19. The CDR3 DNA is TGTGCCAGCTCACCAGAGGGAGACTCTCCAGATACGCAGTATTTT. As protein: CASSPEGDSPDTQYF.